Listed here is a single T cell receptor beta chain. Its specificity is not known. In building TCR beta libraries, iRepertoire HTBI primers were used together with Arm-PCR of CDR3 regions. Per the study methods: From all samples, identification returned over 13 TRBJ and just over 60 TRBV segments. MiXCR, run by TCRdb on the multiplex PCR reads, gives a single entry per CDR3 protein. None of the V and J calls come from the authors' own analysis; TCRdb made them. The table has 400,000 to 450,000 distinct CDR3 sequences, less than 20% seen once. V lost 9 bases and J lost 8; bases outside the gene matches: 24. Germline CDR1 is LGHNA and CDR2 is YSLEER. This CDR3 spans 18 amino acids. This entry is derived from a study of regulatory T cells in long-lasting Graves disease. The time point is: newly diagnosed GD, antithyroid drugs for less than 3 months. PBMC-extracted RNA yielded the TCR library. Whole-study findings and limits: The number of shared public clonotypes was higher in persistent patients (roughly 2,800) than new patients (under 1,000).

The same data also contributed to another study, on T cells in Graves' hyperthyroidism and ophthalmopathy. In that study: Using the HTBI primer set, a first-round RT-PCR was run on the TCR CDR3. Blood also contained most expanded thyroid clonotypes above 0.001.

This chain uses TRBV4-3 with TRBJ2-1; 8 bases are a match to TRBD1. This TCR came from a woman in her twenties or thirties with Graves disease. The material was peripheral blood mononuclear cells (PBMCs), obtained at new diagnosis, from a patient treated with antithyroid drugs. CDR3 sequence reads: CARRQGCESGVVLDEQFF. CDR3 sequence (DNA): TGCGCCAGAAGACAGGGGTGTGAGTCGGGAGTGGTTCTTGATGAGCAGTTCTTC.